A single sample gave rise to the 14 T cell receptor beta chains below, sequenced in a study of OX40 agonist ivuxolimab in advanced cancers. Produced via immunoSEQ multiplex PCR; TCRdb's table is partial and in-frame only. In the table there are 25,000 to 35,000 clones, 80% of which are singletons. Sequencing used CD4+ or CD8+ T cells sorted from blood, obtained in a trial of the OX40 agonist ivuxolimab. Receptors were obtained from an adult with an advanced solid tumor such as melanoma, head and neck, liver or kidney cancer.

The rearrangement joins TRBV4-1 to TRBJ2-3; no reliable D call. Germline-derived CDR1 and CDR2 are MGHRA and YSYEKL. The CDR3 has 15 residues. V was trimmed by 1 base and J by 2 bases, leaving 10 bases between them. Here the CDR3 reads CASSQAGGNTDTQYF. For the CDR3, the DNA is TGCGCCAGCAGCCAAGCGGGCGGAAACACAGATACGCAGTATTTT.

This clone was picked up a small number of times. This chain links TRBV5-5 with TRBJ1-3, with 10 bases identical to TRBD1. The J segment lost 0 bases and the V segment lost 0 bases, leaving 3 bases of the junction unmatched. The CDR3 runs to 17 residues. The germline V gene encodes CDR1 SGHKS and CDR2 YYEKEE (reference sequence). CDR3 loop: CASSLARTGGSGNTIYF. Here the CDR3 DNA reads TGTGCCAGCAGCTTGGCCCGGACAGGGGGCTCTGGAAACACCATATATTTT.

This clone was seen more than once but under ten times. DNA of the CDR3: TGTGCCAGCAGTTACTGGGGTGTCCGTGAAAAACTGTTTTTT. It codes for CASSYWGVREKLFF. The gene calls are TRBV6-5 and TRBJ1-4; D unresolved. This CDR3 comprises 14 residues. The V and J ends lost 1 base and 7 bases respectively, with 10 bases between them. CDR1 MNHEY and CDR2 SVGAGI come from the germline V gene.

In its sample, this clone was seen once. This chain uses TRBV18 with TRBJ2-3; the D is unclear. V gave up 2 bases and J gave up 2 bases, with 8 bases separating them. The CDR3 is made up of 14 amino acids. CDR1 is KGHSH and CDR2 is LQKENI in the germline V gene. As DNA, the CDR3 is TGTGCCAGCTCACCAACCCCACCCACAGATACGCAGTATTTT. Translating gives CASSPTPPTDTQYF.

This chain links TRBV5-1 with TRBJ2-7; TRBD2 matches 7 bases. This CDR3 contains 17 residues. The germline CDR1 and CDR2 sequences are SGHRS and YFSETQ. Losses at the gene ends were 4 bases for V and 0 bases for J; bases not matched to a gene: 13. The DNA of the CDR3 is TGCGCCAGCAGCCTTTTTCCAGCGGGGAAGTCCTCCTACGAGCAGTACTTC. It translates to CASSLFPAGKSSYEQYF.

The genes are TRBV10-3 and TRBJ2-1; 8 bases map to TRBD2. V lost 6 bases to trimming and J lost 5 bases; unmatched junction nucleotides: 6. Germline V gene sequence: CDR1 ENHRY, CDR2 SYGVKD. The CDR3 covers 14 residues. CDR3 in DNA: TGTGCCATCAGGACGGGGGGGGATAACAATGAGCAGTTCTTC. Translated, it gives CAIRTGGDNNEQFF.

The V gene is TRBV7-9, the J gene TRBJ2-7; 10 bases match TRBD2. The CDR3 has 18 residues. V shed 1 base, J shed 0 bases, and the junction held 9 bases outside the gene matches. Germline V gives CDR1 SEHNR, CDR2 FQNEAQ (reference sequence). The CDR3 sequence is CASSLGLAGALSSYEQYF. DNA of the CDR3: TGTGCCAGCAGCTTAGGCCTAGCGGGGGCTCTGAGCTCCTACGAGCAGTACTTC.

This clone was detected a few times. The chain couples TRBV6-1 to TRBJ1-1; tentatively, D is TRBD1 (6 bases). The CDR3 is 15 residues long. Germline CDR1 and CDR2: MNHNS and SASEGT. Trimming stripped 1 base from V and 5 bases from J, with 14 bases between. The CDR3 is CASSEEGGLGTEAFF. Here the CDR3 DNA reads TGTGCCAGCAGTGAAGAAGGGGGGTTGGGGACTGAAGCTTTCTTT.

The V gene is TRBV11-2, the J gene TRBJ1-4, with 7 bases identical to TRBD1. CDR1 SGHAT and CDR2 FQNNGV come from the germline V gene. The ends lost 8 bases at V and 4 bases at J; junction bases unmatched: 4. CDR3 length: 13 amino acids. The CDR3 coding sequence is TGTGCCAGCCGGGGACAGCTTAATGAAAAACTGTTTTTT. Amino acids: CASRGQLNEKLFF.

The rearrangement joins TRBV6-4 to TRBJ2-7, with D possibly TRBD1 on 6 matching bases. CDR1 MRHNA and CDR2 SNTAGT come from the germline V gene. Trimming took off 7 bases at V and 1 base at J, with 8 bases between the two ends. This CDR3 is 12 amino acids long. This CDR3 is CASNRVSYEQYF. Written as DNA, the CDR3 is TGTGCCAGCAACAGGGTTTCCTACGAGCAGTACTTC.

The V and J genes are TRBV6-1 and TRBJ2-7; 7 bases match TRBD1. Germline-derived CDR1 and CDR2 are MNHNS and SASEGT. This CDR3 spans 18 amino acids. The V gene end was trimmed by 0 bases and the J gene end by 1 base; junction bases not matched to a gene: 12. Written as DNA, the CDR3 is TGTGCCAGCAGTGAAGCGCTTCGGGGACAGCCGACTTCCTACGAGCAGTACTTC. Translated: CASSEALRGQPTSYEQYF.

The chain has TRBV18 and TRBJ1-2, with 9 bases aligning to TRBD1. The CDR3 is 15 residues long. The J segment lost 3 bases and the V segment lost 3 bases, leaving 5 bases of the junction unmatched. CDR1 and CDR2 from the germline V gene are KGHSH and LQKENI. The CDR3 region has the DNA TGTGCCAGCTCACCGGGGACAGGGTCGCACTATGGCTACACCTTC. Amino acid sequence: CASSPGTGSHYGYTF.

The V call is TRBV2, the J call TRBJ2-5; TRBD2 matches 9 bases. This CDR3 is built from 16 residues. The germline V gene encodes CDR1 SNHLY and CDR2 FYNNEI. The junction had 9 bases not matched to a gene; V was cut back by 4 bases and J by 3 bases. DNA of the CDR3: TGTGCCAGCAGTGCCCCAGGGGCGGGGGGGAAAGAGACCCAGTACTTC. It encodes CASSAPGAGGKETQYF.

The gene calls are TRBV7-2 and TRBJ2-3; D tentatively reads TRBD1 or TRBD2 (6 bases each). Germline V gene sequence: CDR1 SGHTA, CDR2 FQGNSA. CDR3 size: 16 residues. V shed 1 base and J shed 8 bases, with 19 bases lying between them. CDR3 in DNA: TGTGCCAGCAGCTTAGACGGGGGCCCTAGTCAGTCTACGCAGTATTTT. Its translation is CASSLDGGPSQSTQYF.